This record concerns one T cell receptor (beta chain) sequence. This CDR3 has 15 amino acids. J was trimmed by 3 bases and V by 4 bases; bases with no gene match: 6. The germline CDR1 and CDR2 sequences are SGHTA and FQGNSA. The sample is drawn from a study of patients and donors after allogeneic stem cell transplantation. One entry per CDR3 protein, called by TCRdb with MiXCR from the RT-PCR reads. The sample yields roughly 250,000 distinct CDR3 sequences, 14% seen once. The chain combines TRBV7-2 with TRBJ1-2; 9 bases align to TRBD1. The sequencing sample was made of blood, either unsorted or a sorted T cell fraction (not recorded which). This TCR derives from a human donor who was either an allogeneic HSCT recipient or a stem cell or donor lymphocyte infusion donor (not recorded which). It is not recorded whose cells these are; they may come from a transplant donor. The CDR3, as DNA: TGTGCCAGCAGCTCAGGGACAGGGCGAGACTATGGCTACACCTTC. Translated: CASSSGTGRDYGYTF.